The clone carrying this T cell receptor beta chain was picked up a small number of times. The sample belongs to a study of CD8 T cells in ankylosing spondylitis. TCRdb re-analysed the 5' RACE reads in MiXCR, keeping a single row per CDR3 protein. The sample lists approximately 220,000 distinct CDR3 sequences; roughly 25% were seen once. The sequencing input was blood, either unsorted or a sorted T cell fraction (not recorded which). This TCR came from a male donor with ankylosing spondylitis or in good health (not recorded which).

CDR3 sequence: CASSRGHQFYEQYF. The CDR3 region has the DNA TGTGCCAGCAGCCGAGGACACCAGTTCTACGAGCAGTACTTC. This chain links TRBV6-1 with TRBJ2-7; D perhaps matches TRBD1 (5 bases). The ends were cut back, 6 bases at V and 3 bases at J, with 15 bases in the middle. The CDR3 sequence is 14 residues long. Germline V gene lookup returns CDR1 MNHNS and CDR2 SASEGT.